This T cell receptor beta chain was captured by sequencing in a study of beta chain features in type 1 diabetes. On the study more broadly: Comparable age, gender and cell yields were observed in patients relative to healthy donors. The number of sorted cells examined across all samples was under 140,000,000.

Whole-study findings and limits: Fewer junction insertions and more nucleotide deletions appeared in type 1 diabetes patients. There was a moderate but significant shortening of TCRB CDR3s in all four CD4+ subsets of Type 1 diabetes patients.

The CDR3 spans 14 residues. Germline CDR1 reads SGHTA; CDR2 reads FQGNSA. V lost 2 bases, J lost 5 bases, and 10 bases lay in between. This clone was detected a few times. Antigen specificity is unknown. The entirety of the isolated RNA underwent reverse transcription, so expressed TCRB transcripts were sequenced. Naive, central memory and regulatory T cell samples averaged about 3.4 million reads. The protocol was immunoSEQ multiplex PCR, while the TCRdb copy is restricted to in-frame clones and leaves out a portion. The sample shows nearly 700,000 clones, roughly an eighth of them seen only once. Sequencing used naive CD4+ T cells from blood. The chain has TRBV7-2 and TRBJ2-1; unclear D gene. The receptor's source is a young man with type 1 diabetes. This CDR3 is CASSLPPAHNEQFF. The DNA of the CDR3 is TGTGCCAGCAGCTTACCCCCAGCCCACAATGAGCAGTTCTTC.